The clone carrying this T cell receptor beta chain was counted between two and nine times. Germline V lookup: CDR1 KGHSH, CDR2 LQKENI. The trim removed 4 bases at V and 11 bases at J, leaving 9 bases unmatched. The CDR3 sequence is 15 residues long. Repertoires were generated with immunoSEQ multiplex PCR, while TCRdb's copy carries only in-frame clones and drops some. The table lists about 92,000 clones, 82% of them singletons. The data derive from a study of control samples from healthy donors and cancer patients. Sequenced material: blood. This chain links TRBV18 with TRBJ1-6; 9 bases match TRBD1. This sequence was found in a woman between 55 and 75 years old in good health. The CDR3 DNA reads TGTGCCAGCTCACGGGAACAGGGGGCAGGGACACCCCTCCACTTT. It specifies CASSREQGAGTPLHF.